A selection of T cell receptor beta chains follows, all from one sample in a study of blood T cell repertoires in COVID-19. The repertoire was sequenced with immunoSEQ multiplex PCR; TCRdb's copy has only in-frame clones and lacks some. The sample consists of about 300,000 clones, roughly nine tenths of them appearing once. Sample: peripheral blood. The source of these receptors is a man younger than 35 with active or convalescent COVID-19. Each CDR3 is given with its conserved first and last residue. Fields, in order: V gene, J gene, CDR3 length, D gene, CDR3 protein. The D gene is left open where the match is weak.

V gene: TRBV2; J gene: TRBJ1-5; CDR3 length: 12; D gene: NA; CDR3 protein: CASSERGQPQHF
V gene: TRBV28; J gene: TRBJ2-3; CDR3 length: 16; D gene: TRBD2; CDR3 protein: CASSSSGRVPRDTQYF
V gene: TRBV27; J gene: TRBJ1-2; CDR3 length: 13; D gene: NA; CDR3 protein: CASSFGQGNGYTF
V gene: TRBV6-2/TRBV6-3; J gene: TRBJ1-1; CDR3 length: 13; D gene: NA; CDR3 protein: CASSYGGGTEAFF
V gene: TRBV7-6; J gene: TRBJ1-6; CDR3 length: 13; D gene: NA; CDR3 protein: CASSQGEGSPLHF
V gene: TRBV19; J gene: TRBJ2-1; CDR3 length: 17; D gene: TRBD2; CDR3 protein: CASSVRTSGGTYNEQFF
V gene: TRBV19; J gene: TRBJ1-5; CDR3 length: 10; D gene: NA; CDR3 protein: CASPNQPQHF
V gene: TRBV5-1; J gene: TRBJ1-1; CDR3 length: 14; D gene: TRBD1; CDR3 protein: CASSSTGGRTEAFF
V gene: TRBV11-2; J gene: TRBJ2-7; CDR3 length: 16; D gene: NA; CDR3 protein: CASSLDPDMGVDEQYF
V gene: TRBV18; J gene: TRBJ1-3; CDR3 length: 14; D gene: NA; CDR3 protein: CASSPRGVGNTIYF
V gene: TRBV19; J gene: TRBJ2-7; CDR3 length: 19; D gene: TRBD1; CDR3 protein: CASSIRQGAPGLASYEQYF
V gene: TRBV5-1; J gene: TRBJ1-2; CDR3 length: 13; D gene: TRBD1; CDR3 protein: CASSLGQGSGYTF
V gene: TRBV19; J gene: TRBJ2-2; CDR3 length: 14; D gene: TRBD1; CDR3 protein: CASSIGGQTGELFF
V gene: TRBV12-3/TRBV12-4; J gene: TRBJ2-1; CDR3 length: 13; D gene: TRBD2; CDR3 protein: CASSSPVAGEKFF
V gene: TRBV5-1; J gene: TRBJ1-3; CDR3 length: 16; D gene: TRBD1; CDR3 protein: CASSPRTTGAGDTIYF
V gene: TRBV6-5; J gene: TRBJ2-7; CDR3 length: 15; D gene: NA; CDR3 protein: CASRIATSTVDEQYF
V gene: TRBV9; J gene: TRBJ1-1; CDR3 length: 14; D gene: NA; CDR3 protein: CASSVGQMNTEAFF
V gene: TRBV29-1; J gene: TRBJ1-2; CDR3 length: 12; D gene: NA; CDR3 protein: CSVTHRVYGYTF
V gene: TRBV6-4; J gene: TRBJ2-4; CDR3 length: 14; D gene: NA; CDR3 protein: CASSSGWGEGIQYF
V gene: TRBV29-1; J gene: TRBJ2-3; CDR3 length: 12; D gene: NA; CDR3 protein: CSVEELDDTQYF
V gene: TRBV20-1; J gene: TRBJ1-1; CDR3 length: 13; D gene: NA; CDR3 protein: CSASGPEGTEAFF
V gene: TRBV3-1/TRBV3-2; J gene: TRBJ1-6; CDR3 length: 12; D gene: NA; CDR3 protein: CASSQGRSPLHF
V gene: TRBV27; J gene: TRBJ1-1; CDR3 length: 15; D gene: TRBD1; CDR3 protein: CASTPRGQGASEAFF
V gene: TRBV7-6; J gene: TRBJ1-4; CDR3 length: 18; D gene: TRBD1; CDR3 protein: CASSLRGQGTRLDEKLFF
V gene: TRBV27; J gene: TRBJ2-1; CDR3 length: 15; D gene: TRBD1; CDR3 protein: CASSSPQGAMDEQFF
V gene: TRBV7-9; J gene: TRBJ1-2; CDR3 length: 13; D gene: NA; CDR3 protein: CASSPGLDLPYTF
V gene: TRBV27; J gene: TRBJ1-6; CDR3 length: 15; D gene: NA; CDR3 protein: CASSWDVTGGSPLHF
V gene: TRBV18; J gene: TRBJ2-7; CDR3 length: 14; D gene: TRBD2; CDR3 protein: CASSPLAVTYEQYF
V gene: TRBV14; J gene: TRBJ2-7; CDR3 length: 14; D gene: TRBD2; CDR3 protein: CASSQGREEYEQYF
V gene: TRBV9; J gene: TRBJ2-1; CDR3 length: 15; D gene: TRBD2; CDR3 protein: CASSVGLAEYNEQFF
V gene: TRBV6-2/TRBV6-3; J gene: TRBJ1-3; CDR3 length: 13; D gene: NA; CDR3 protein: CASSYRTDNTIYF
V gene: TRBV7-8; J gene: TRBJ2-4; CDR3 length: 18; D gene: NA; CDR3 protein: CASSPGRSQGVTKNIQYF
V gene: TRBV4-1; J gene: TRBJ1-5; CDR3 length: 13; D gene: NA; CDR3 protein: CASSQDGFQPQHF
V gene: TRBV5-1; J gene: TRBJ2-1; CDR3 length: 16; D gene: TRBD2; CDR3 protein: CASRWSGKSSYNEQFF
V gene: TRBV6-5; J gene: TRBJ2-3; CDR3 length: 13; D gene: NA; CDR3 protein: CASSFPGTDTQYF
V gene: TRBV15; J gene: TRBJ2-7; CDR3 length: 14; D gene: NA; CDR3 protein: CATSRDPFSYEQYF